The source of this TCR beta chain is a study of cytomegalovirus exposure and HLA in healthy donors. Looking at the study overall: Earlier, 150 million to 200 million T cells were analyzed, and 90 million to 140 million unique TCR beta sequences were found among them. Most genotyped donors, about 81% of 300 to 400, had Caucasian-associated genetic ancestry.

The PCR contained 60 Vbeta and 13 Jbeta primers. Profiling relied on immunoSEQ multiplex PCR, and the TCRdb table lists in-frame clones only, not all of them. The table records more than 100,000 clones, approximately 84% of them present only once. For this clone: What it binds is not known.

Study-level points and caveats: Altogether, about 160 TCR beta chains were recorded as cytomegalovirus-associated. Later work found most CMV-associated TCR beta chains apparently HLA-restricted.

Trimming shortened V by 5 bases and J by 2 bases, and 9 bases separated the two germline ends. Germline lookup yields CDR1 SGHVS and CDR2 FNYEAQ. The CDR3 totals 13 residues. The chain uses TRBV7-6 and TRBJ1-1, with D maybe TRBD1 (5 bases). The sample was PBMCs. The TCR sequence derives from a middle-aged man in good health and CMV-seronegative. The CDR3 region is CASSPTGNTEAFF. The CDR3, as DNA: TGTGCCAGCAGCCCCACAGGTAACACTGAAGCTTTCTTT. Together with reference TRBV7-6 and TRBJ1-1, the CDR3 gives the full variable domain: GAGVSQSPRYKVTKRGQDVALRCDPISGHVSLYWYRQALGQGPEFLTYFNYEAQQDKSGLPNDRFSAERPEGSISTLTIQRTEQRDSAMYRCASSPTGNTEAFFGQGTRLTVV.